The T cell receptor (beta chain) under discussion was sequenced for a study of T cell repertoires in cytomegalovirus infection. TCRdb used MiXCR to reprocess the reads, holding one entry per CDR3 protein. The sample contains approximately 81,000 distinct CDR3 sequences, around 25% of which appear only once. The length of the CDR3 is 15 residues. The V end lost 5 bases, the J end lost 0 bases, and 14 bases lay between the germline ends. The germline CDR1 and CDR2 sequences are SGHAT and FQNNGV. This clonotype turned up a few times. The antigen is unknown. The source was CD8+ T cells from cultured PBMCs, collected from culture after CMV antigen stimulation. The sequence was obtained from a human donor in good health (CMV status not recorded). Some clones in this sample may be carry-over from other donors' samples. The chain combines TRBV11-2 with TRBJ2-7; a possible D gene is TRBD2 (6 bases). CDR3 sequence (DNA): TGTGCCAGCAGCCTGGGACGGGGGAGCTCCTACGAGCAGTACTTC. This encodes CASSLGRGSSYEQYF.